The subject of this entry is one T cell receptor (beta chain). Its antigen is unidentified. Described treatment: roughly ten-day PBMC culture with coronavirus spike peptide pools or control peptides (ViraFEST assay). This entry comes from a study of vaccination and CD4 T cells after COVID-19. About the study: Samples after vaccination came a median approximately 70 days past dose two, ranging 14 to 241.

Cultured CD4+ T-cell DNA underwent Oncomine TCR Beta short-read sequencing. It was from cultured CD4+ T cells that genomic DNA was extracted. TCRdb itself ran the PCR reads through MiXCR, one entry per CDR3 protein. The table records around 15,000 distinct CDR3 sequences, about 55% of them present only once. Trimming took 6 bases from V and 5 from J; bases not matched to a gene: 0. Germline values: CDR1 MNHEY, CDR2 SMNVEV (reference sequence). CDR3 length equals 12 residues. The study's findings and limits: Of the reactive clones in convalescent patients, a median roughly 88% showed up only post-vaccination. Counts of SARS-CoV-2-reactive clonotypes had a median that went from roughly 21 to 40, a nonsignificant change.

Specimen: CD4+ T cells from blood, cultured in vitro. This receptor was obtained from a human donor who had recovered from COVID-19. The chain couples TRBV27 to TRBJ1-4; 7 bases fit TRBD1. The CDR3 loop is CASRQGNEKLFF. CDR3 sequence (DNA): TGTGCCAGCAGACAGGGGAATGAAAAACTGTTTTTT.